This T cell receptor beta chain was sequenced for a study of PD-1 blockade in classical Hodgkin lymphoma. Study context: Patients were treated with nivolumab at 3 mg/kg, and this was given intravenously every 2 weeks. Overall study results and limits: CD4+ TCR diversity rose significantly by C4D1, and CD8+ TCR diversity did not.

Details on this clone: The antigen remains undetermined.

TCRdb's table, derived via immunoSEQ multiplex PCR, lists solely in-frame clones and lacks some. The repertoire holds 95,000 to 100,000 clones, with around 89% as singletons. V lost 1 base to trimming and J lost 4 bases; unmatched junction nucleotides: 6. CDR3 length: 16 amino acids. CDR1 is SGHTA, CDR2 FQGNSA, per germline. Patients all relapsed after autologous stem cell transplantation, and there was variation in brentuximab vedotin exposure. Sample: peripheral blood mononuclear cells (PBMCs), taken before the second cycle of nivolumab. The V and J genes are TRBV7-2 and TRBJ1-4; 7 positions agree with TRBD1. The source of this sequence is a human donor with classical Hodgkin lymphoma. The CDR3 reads CASSLDPGQVNEKLFF. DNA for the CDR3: TGTGCCAGCAGCTTAGATCCCGGACAGGTTAATGAAAAACTGTTTTTT.